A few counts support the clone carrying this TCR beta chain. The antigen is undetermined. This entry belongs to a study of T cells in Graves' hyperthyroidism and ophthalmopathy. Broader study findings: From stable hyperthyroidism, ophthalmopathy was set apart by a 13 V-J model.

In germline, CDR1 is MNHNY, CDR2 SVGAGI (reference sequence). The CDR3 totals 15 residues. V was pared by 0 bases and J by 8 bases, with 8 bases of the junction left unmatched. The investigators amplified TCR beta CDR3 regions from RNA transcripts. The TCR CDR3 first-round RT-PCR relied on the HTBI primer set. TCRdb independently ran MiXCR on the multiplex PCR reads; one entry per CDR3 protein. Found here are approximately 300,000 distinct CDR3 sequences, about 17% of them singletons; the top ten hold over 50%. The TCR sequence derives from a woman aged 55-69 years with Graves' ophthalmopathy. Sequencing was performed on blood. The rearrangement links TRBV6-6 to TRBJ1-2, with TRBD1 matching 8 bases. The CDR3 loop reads CASSYSRAGGRGYTF. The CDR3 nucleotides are TGTGCCAGCAGTTACTCGAGGGCAGGGGGCCGAGGCTACACCTTC.